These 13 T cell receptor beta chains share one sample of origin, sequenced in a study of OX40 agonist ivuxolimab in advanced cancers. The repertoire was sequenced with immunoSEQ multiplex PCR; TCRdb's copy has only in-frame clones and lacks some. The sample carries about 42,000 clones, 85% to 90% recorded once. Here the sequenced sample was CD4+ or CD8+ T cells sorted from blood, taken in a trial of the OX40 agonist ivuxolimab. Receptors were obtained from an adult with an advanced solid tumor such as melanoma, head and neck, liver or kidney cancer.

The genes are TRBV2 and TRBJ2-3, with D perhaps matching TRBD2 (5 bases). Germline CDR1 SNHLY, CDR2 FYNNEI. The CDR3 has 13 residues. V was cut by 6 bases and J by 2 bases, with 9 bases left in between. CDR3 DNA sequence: TGTGCCAGCAGCAGCGGCAACACAGATACGCAGTATTTT. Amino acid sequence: CASSSGNTDTQYF.

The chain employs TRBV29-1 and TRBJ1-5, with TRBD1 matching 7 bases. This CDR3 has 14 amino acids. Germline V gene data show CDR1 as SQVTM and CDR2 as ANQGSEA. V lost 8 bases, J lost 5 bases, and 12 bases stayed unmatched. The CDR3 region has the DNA TGCAGCCCCCTTGGACAGGAGAAGCATCAGCCCCAGCATTTT. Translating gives CSPLGQEKHQPQHF.

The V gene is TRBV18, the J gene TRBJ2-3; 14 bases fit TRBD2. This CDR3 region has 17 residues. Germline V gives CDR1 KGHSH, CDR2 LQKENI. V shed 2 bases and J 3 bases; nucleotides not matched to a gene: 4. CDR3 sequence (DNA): TGTGCCAGCTCACCAGGGACTAGCGGGAGCGGGACAGATACGCAGTATTTT. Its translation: CASSPGTSGSGTDTQYF.

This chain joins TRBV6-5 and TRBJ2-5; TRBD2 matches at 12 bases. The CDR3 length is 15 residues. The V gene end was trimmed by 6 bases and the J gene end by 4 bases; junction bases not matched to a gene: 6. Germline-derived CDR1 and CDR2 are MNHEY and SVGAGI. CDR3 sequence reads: CASSRGLAGRETQYF. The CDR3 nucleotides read TGTGCCAGCAGCCGAGGACTAGCGGGACGAGAGACCCAGTACTTC.

This CDR3 is CAWSPKTAYYTF. The CDR3 bases are TGTGCCTGGAGCCCCAAAACAGCCTACTACACCTTC. The V and J genes are TRBV30 and TRBJ1-2; D is unclear. The CDR3 is made up of 12 amino acids. The germline CDR1 and CDR2 sequences are GTSNPN and SVGIG (reference sequence). Between the trimmed V and J ends, which lost 3 bases and 10 bases, there was a span of 15 bases.

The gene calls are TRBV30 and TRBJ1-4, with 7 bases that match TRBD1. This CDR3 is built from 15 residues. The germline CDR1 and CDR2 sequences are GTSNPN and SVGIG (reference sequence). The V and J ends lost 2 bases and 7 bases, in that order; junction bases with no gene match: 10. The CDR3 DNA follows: TGTGCCTGGAGTCCTTGGACAGGTGTTGGTGAAAAACTGTTTTTT. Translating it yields CAWSPWTGVGEKLFF.

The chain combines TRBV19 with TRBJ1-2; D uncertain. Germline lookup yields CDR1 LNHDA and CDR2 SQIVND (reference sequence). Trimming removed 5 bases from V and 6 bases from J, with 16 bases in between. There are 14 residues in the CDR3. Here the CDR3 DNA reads TGTGCCAGTAGTTCATCCGGGAGGACCGATGGCTACACCTTC. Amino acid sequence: CASSSSGRTDGYTF.

CDR3 sequence: CASSMTGTNYGYTF. The CDR3 bases are TGTGCCAGCAGTATGACAGGGACTAACTATGGCTACACCTTC. The chain uses TRBV6-6 and TRBJ1-2, with 7 bases that match TRBD1. CDR1 and CDR2 (germline): MNHNY, SVGAGI (reference sequence). V gave up 5 bases and J gave up 0 bases; unmatched junction bases: 3. The CDR3 extends over 14 amino acids.

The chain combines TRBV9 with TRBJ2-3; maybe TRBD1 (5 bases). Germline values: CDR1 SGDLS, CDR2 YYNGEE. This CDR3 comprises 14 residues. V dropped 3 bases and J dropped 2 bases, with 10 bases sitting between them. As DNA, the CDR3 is TGTGCCAGCAGCGCAGACAGATACACAGATACGCAGTATTTT. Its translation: CASSADRYTDTQYF.

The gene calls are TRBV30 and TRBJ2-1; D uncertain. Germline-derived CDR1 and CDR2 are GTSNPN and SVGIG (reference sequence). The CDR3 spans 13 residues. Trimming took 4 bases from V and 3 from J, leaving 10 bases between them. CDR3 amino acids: CAWKADHYNEQFF. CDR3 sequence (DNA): TGTGCCTGGAAGGCGGACCACTACAATGAGCAGTTCTTC.

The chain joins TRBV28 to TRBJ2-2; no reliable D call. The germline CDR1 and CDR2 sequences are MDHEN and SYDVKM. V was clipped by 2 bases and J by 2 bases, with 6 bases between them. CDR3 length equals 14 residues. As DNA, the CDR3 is TGTGCCAGCAGTTTACTACTCAACACCGGGGAGCTGTTTTTT. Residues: CASSLLLNTGELFF. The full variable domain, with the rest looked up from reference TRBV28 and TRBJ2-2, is DVKVTQSSRYLVKRTGEKVFLECVQDMDHENMFWYRQDPGLGLRLIYFSYDVKMKEKGDIPEGYSVSREKKERFSLILESASTNQTSMYLCASSLLLNTGELFFGEGSRLTVL.

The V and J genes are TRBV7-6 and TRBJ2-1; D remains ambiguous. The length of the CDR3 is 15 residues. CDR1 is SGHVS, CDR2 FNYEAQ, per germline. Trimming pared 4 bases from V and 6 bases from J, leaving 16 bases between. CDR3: CASSYDTNLGNEQFF. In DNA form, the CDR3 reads TGTGCCAGCAGCTACGACACCAACCTGGGCAATGAGCAGTTCTTC.

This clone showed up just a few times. The CDR3 region is CASSGSWTDTQYF. For the CDR3, the DNA is TGTGCCAGTAGCGGGAGCTGGACAGATACGCAGTATTTT. The V and J genes are TRBV19 and TRBJ2-3, with D possibly matching TRBD2 (6 bases). The CDR3 loop spans 13 amino acids. The germline gives CDR1 LNHDA, CDR2 SQIVND (reference sequence). V was pared by 6 bases and J by 3 bases, with 10 bases between.